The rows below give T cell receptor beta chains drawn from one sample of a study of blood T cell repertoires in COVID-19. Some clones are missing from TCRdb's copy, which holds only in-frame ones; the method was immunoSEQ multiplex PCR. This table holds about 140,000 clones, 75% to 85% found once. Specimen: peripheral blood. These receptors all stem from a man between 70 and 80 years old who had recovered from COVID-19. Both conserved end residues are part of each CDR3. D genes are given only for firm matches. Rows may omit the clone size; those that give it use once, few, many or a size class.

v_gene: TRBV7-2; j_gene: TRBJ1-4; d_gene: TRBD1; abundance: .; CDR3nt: TGTGCCAGCAGCTTAAACAGGGGGGCTACTGAAAAACTGTTTTTT; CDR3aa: CASSLNRGATEKLFF
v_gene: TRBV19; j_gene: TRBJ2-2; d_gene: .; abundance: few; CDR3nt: TGTGCCAGTAGTATCACCCAGGGGAACACCGGGGAGCTGTTTTTT; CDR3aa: CASSITQGNTGELFF
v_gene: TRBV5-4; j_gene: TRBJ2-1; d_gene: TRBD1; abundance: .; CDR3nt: TGTGCCAGCAGCTACCCCCTAGGGACAGTACGTGAGCAGTTCTTC; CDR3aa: CASSYPLGTVREQFF
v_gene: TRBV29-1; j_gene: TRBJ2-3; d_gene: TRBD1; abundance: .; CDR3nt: TGCAGCACCCAGTCCGGGACAGGCAACACAGATACGCAGTATTTT; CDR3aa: CSTQSGTGNTDTQYF
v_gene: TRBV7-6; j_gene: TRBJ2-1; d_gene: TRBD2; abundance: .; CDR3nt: TGTGCCAGCAGCCCCGGACTAGCGGGAGGCTCCTACAATGAGCAGTTCTTC; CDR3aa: CASSPGLAGGSYNEQFF
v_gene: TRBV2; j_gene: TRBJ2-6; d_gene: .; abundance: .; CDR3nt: TGTGCCAGCAGTGAATGGACAGTCTCTGGGGCCAACGTCCTGACTTTC; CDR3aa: CASSEWTVSGANVLTF
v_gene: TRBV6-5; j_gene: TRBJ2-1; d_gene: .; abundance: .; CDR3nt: TGTGCCAGCAGTTACACGGCGGCGACGAGGAATGAGCAGTTCTTC; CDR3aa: CASSYTAATRNEQFF
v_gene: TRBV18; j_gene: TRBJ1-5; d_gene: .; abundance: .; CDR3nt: TGTGCCAGCTCACCAGGACAGAATCAGCCCCAGCATTTT; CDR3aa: CASSPGQNQPQHF
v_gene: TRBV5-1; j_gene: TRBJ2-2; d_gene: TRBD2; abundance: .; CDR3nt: TGCGCCAGCAGCTTGGCCGCTAGCGGCCGCAAGAACACCGGGGAGCTGTTTTTT; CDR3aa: CASSLAASGRKNTGELFF
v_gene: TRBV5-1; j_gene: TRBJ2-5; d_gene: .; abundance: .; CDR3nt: TGCGCCAGCAGCATTGGCAGGCAAGAGACCCAGTACTTC; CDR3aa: CASSIGRQETQYF
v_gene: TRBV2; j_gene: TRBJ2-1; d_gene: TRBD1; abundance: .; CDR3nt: TGTGCCAGCAGTGCGACCCGGACAGGGGACAATGAGCAGTTCTTC; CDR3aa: CASSATRTGDNEQFF
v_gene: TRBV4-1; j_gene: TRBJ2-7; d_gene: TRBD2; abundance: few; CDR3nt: TGCGCCAGCAGCCCCGAGCGGGAGGGCCTCTACGAGCAGTACTTC; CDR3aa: CASSPEREGLYEQYF
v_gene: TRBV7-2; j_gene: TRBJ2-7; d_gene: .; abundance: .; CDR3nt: TGTGCCAGCAGCTTTTCTTCGGGGGTTGGGAGACACGAGCAGTACTTC; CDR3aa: CASSFSSGVGRHEQYF
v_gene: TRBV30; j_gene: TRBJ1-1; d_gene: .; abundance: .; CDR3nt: TGTGCCTGGGCTCAACCGAGCACTGAAGCTTTCTTT; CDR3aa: CAWAQPSTEAFF
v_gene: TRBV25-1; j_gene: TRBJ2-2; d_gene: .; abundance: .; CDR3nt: TGTGCCAGCCTCGCGGGGTGGGAGGCGGGCACCGGGGAGCTGTTTTTT; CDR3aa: CASLAGWEAGTGELFF
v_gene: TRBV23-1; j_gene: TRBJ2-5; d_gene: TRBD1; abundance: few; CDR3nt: TGCGCCAGCAGTCACCTTACAGGGGAAGAGACCCAGTACTTC; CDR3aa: CASSHLTGEETQYF
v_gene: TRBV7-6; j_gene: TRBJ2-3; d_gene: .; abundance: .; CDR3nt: TGTGCCAGCAGCTTAATTGCAGGGGGCACAGATACGCAGTATTTT; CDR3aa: CASSLIAGGTDTQYF
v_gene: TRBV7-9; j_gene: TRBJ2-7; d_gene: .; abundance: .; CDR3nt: TGTGCCAGCAGCTCCAGTCTTCTGTGGAGCGGGTCCTACGAGCAGTACTTC; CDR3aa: CASSSSLLWSGSYEQYF
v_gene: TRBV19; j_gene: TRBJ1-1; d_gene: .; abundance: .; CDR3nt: TGTGCCAGTAGGGTAACTCAGAACACTGAAGCTTTCTTT; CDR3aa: CASRVTQNTEAFF
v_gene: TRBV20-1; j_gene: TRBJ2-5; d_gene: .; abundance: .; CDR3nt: TGCAGTGCTTATCAAGAGACCCAGTACTTC; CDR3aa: CSAYQETQYF
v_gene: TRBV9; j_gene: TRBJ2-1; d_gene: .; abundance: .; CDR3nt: TGTGCCAGCAGCACCCGTTCAGGGCCCCATGAGCAGTTCTTC; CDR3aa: CASSTRSGPHEQFF
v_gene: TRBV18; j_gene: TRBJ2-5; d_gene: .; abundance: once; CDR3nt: TGTGCCAGCTCACCACCGCCTAGTCAAGAGACCCAGTACTTC; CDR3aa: CASSPPPSQETQYF
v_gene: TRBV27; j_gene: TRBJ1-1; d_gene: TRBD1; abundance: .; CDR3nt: TGTGCCAGCAGTTTGCAGGGGGCCCACACTGAAGCTTTCTTT; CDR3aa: CASSLQGAHTEAFF
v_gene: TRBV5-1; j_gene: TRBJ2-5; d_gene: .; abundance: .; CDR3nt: TGCGCCAGCAGCCCTCAACCCCGGGAATCGGAGACCCAGTACTTC; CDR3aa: CASSPQPRESETQYF
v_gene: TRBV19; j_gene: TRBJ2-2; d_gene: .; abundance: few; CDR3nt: TGTGCCAGTAGTATGAAGGGACTATCGCCCCAGGGGAAGCTGTTTTTT; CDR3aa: CASSMKGLSPQGKLFF
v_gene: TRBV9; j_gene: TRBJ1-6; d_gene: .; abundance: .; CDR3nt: TGTGCCAGCAGCGGGGAGGACGCTCCTAATTCACCCCTCCACTTT; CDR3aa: CASSGEDAPNSPLHF
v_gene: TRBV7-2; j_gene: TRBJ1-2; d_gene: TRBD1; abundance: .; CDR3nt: TGTGCCAGCAGCTTAGTTCCGGCGGGACAGGGTCTGGGCGGCTACACCTTC; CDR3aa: CASSLVPAGQGLGGYTF
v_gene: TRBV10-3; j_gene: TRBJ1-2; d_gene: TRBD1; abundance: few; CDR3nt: TGTGCCACGGCCGGGGACAGGGCTTGGGGCTACACCTTC; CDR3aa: CATAGDRAWGYTF
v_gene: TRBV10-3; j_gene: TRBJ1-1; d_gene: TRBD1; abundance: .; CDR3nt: TGTGCCATCAGTGCATACAGGGGGCAAGCTTTCTTT; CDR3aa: CAISAYRGQAFF
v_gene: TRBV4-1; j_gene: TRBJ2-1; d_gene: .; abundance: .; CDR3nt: TGCGCCAGCAGCCAAGCCGGTAACTCCTACAATGAGCAGTTCTTC; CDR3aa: CASSQAGNSYNEQFF
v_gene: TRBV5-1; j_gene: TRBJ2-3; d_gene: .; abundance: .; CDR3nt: TGCGCCAGCAGCTCAGGGGACAGCACAGATACGCAGTATTTT; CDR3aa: CASSSGDSTDTQYF
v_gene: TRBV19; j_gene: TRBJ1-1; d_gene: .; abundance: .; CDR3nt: TGTGCCAGTAGCCTCGGGGGGGTTCGGACTGAAGCTTTCTTT; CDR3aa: CASSLGGVRTEAFF
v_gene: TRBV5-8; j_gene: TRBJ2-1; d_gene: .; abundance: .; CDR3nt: TGTGCCAGCAGCCAATTTGGGCAGGGCTCCTACAATGAGCAGTTCTTC; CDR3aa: CASSQFGQGSYNEQFF
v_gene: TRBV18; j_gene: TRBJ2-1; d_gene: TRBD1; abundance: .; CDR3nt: TGTGCCAGCTCACCGAGACAGGGTGATGGTGAGCAGTTCTTC; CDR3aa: CASSPRQGDGEQFF
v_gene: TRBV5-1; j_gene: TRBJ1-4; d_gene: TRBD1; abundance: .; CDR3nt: TGCGCCAGCAGACGACGGGACAGGGAGTGGGAAAAACTGTTTTTT; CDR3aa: CASRRRDREWEKLFF
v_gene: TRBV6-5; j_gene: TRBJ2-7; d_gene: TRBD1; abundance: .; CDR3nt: TGTGCCAGCAGTTCGTTGGGACAGAGCTCCTACGAGCAGTACTTC; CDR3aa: CASSSLGQSSYEQYF
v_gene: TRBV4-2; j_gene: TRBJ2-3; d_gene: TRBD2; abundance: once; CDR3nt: TGTGCCAGCAGCCAAGTGGGACTAGCGGGAGGGACAGATACGCAGTATTTT; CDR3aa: CASSQVGLAGGTDTQYF
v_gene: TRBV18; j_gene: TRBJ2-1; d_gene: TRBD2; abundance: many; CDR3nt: TGTGCCAGCTCACCCCGACTAGCGGGAGGGTCTTACAATGAGCAGTTCTTC; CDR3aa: CASSPRLAGGSYNEQFF
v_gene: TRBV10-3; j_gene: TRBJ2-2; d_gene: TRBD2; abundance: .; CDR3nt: TGTGCCATCAGTGAGATGGGGGGGGACACCGGGGAGCTGTTTTTT; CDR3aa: CAISEMGGDTGELFF
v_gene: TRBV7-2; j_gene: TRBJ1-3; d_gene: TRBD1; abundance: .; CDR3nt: TGTGCCAGCAGCCCCGGACAGGGGAGTACCTCTGGAAACACCATATATTTT; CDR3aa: CASSPGQGSTSGNTIYF
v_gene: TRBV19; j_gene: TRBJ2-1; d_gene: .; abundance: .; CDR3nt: TGTGCCAGTAGTATCCTAGGAGACAATGAGCAGTTCTTC; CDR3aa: CASSILGDNEQFF
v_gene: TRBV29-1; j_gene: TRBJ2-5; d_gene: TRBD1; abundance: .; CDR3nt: TGCAGCGGACGACAGGGAATAGAGACCCAGTACTTC; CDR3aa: CSGRQGIETQYF
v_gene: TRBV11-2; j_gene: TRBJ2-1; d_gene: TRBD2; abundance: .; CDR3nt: TGTGCCAGCAGCCTTGGACTAGCGGGAGGGAATGAGCAGTTCTTC; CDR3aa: CASSLGLAGGNEQFF
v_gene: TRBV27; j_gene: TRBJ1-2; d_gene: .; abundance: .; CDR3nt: TGTGCCAGCAGTGACGGACACTTTCTGGGCTCTGGCTACACCTTC; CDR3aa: CASSDGHFLGSGYTF
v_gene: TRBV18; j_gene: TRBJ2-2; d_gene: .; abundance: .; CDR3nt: TGTGCCAGCTCACCACCGACCGGGACAACGAACACCGGGGAGCTGTTTTTT; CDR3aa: CASSPPTGTTNTGELFF
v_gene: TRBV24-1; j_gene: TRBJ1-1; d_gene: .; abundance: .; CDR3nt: TGTGCCACCAGTGCTGGCAGGGGAACTGAAGCTTTCTTT; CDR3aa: CATSAGRGTEAFF
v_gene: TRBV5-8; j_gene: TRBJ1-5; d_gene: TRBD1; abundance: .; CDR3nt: TGTGCCAGCAGCTTGGGCAGGGGGGTTAGCAATCAGCCCCAGCATTTT; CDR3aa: CASSLGRGVSNQPQHF
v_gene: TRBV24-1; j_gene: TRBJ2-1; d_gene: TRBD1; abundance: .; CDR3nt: TGTGCCACCAGTGAACAACCGGGACAGGGGGTTATCGGGCCTGTTGACAATGAGCAGTTCTTC; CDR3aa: CATSEQPGQGVIGPVDNEQFF
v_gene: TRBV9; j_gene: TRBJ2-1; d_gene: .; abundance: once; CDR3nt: TGTGCCAGCAGCCCACGACTAGTAACCTACAATGAGCAGTTCTTC; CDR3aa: CASSPRLVTYNEQFF
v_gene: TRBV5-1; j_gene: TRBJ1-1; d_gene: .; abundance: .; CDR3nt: TGCGCCAGCAGCTCTTGGGGAGACCCTGAAGCTTTCTTT; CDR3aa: CASSSWGDPEAFF
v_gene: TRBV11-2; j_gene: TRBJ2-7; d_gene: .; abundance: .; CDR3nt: TGTGCCAGCAGCTTGTCGGAGGGTAGCTCCTACGAGCAGTACTTC; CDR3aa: CASSLSEGSSYEQYF
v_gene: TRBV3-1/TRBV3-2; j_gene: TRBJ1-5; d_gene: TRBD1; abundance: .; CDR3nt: TGTGCCAGCAGCCGGGACAGGGCCAATCAGCCCCAGCATTTT; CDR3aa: CASSRDRANQPQHF
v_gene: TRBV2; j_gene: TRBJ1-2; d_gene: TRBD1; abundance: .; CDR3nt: TGTGCCAGCAGTAGCCCGGGACAGGGTCATGGCTACACCTTC; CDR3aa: CASSSPGQGHGYTF